The 12 T cell receptor beta chains below all came from one sample that was sequenced in a study of blood T cells in healthy people across ages. A second about 7 to 11 cycle PCR used barcoded and J-beta primers. MiXCR, applied by TCRdb to the 5' RACE reads, yields one record per CDR3 protein. The sample consists of roughly 2 million distinct CDR3 sequences, approximately 50% of them appearing once. Sequenced sample: blood. All receptors come from a woman aged 40 to 50 in good health.

This clonotype was detected ten times or more. V gene TRBV4-2 combines with J gene TRBJ2-7, with TRBD2 matching over 12 bases. CDR1 is LGHNA, CDR2 YNFKEQ, per germline. The junction had 0 bases not matched to a gene; V was cut back by 3 bases and J by 0 bases. The CDR3 loop spans 15 amino acids. CDR3 region: CASSQTSGGSYEQYF. CDR3 coding DNA: TGTGCCAGCAGCCAGACTAGCGGGGGCTCCTACGAGCAGTACTTC.

This chain connects TRBV7-9 to TRBJ2-1; 9 nucleotides line up with TRBD2. V gave up 1 base and J gave up 0 bases; unmatched junction bases: 7. The CDR3 is made up of 18 amino acids. Germline V gene lookup returns CDR1 SEHNR and CDR2 FQNEAQ (reference sequence). In DNA, the CDR3 is TGTGCCAGCAGCTTAGGGGCTAGCGGGGTTAACTCCTACAATGAGCAGTTCTTC. This encodes CASSLGASGVNSYNEQFF.

The chain has TRBV29-1 and TRBJ1-2; TRBD1 matches 7 bases. The CDR3 is made up of 15 amino acids. Losses at the gene ends were 4 bases for V and 8 bases for J; bases not matched to a gene: 16. CDR1 SQVTM and CDR2 ANQGSEA come from the germline V gene. CDR3 in amino acids: CSVGSPGQAGRGYTF. CDR3 sequence (DNA): TGCAGCGTTGGGTCCCCCGGACAGGCTGGGAGGGGCTACACCTTC.

V gene TRBV5-6 combines with J gene TRBJ2-2, with D unclear. This CDR3 has 14 residues. Germline values: CDR1 SGHDT, CDR2 YYEEEE. V was shortened by 7 bases and J by 2 bases, with 12 bases between the two germline ends. The CDR3 spells CASSDPTNTGELFF. CDR3 in DNA: TGTGCCAGCTCCGACCCCACTAACACCGGGGAGCTGTTTTTT.

The chain uses TRBV5-6 and TRBJ1-4, with TRBD1 matching over 9 bases. The length of the CDR3 is 16 residues. Germline values: CDR1 SGHDT, CDR2 YYEEEE. With 4 bases clipped from V and 8 bases from J, the junction kept 12 bases outside the gene matches. CDR3 loop: CASSITGTGLYEKLFF. As DNA, the CDR3 is TGTGCCAGCAGCATTACCGGGACAGGGTTATACGAAAAACTGTTTTTT.

As regards this clonotype: A junction end diverges from the germline sequence, so it may reflect a read error. The chain joins TRBV7-7 to TRBJ2-5, with D tentatively TRBD2 (5 bases). CDR3 length equals 13 residues. Looked up from germline, CDR1 is SSHAT and CDR2 is FNYEAQ (reference sequence). CDR3 protein: CASSPAGVQTQYF. Written as DNA, the CDR3 is TGTGCTAGCAGCCCTGCCGGGGTCCAGACCCAGTACTTC.

The CDR3 loop is CATLGGPYEQYF. The CDR3, as DNA: TGTGCCACCCTGGGGGGTCCCTACGAGCAGTACTTC. The chain recombines TRBV28 with TRBJ2-7, with D possibly matching TRBD2 (6 bases). V lost 10 bases to trimming and J lost 2 bases, with 12 bases between them. Germline lookup yields CDR1 MDHEN and CDR2 SYDVKM. The CDR3 runs to 12 residues.

The CDR3 DNA reads TGCGCCGTCGGGACAGGGGAGGGCACTGAAGCTTTCTTT. Translation: CAVGTGEGTEAFF. The J gene is TRBJ1-1, the V gene TRBV5-1, with TRBD1 matching over 10 bases. CDR3 length: 13 residues. Germline V lookup: CDR1 SGHRS, CDR2 YFSETQ. Unmatched junction bases numbered 7, after V lost 10 bases and J lost 4 bases.

This clonotype has just a few counts. The chain couples TRBV4-1 to TRBJ2-1; 8 bases are a match to TRBD2. Trimming at V came to 5 bases and at J to 9 bases, leaving 15 bases not matched to a gene. Germline loops: CDR1 MGHRA, CDR2 YSYEKL. The CDR3 sequence is 16 residues long. In DNA form, the CDR3 reads TGCGCCAGCAGCTTCGGACTAGCTCTAACCAATGTTGAGCAGTTCTTC. It translates to CASSFGLALTNVEQFF.

This clonotype was observed once. The J gene is TRBJ2-5, the V gene TRBV4-3, with D possibly being TRBD2 (6 bases). This CDR3 region has 14 residues. Germline CDR1 is LGHNA and CDR2 is YSLEER. Trimming took 4 bases from V and 11 from J, leaving 20 bases between them. Written as DNA, the CDR3 is TGCGCCAGCAGCCGGGTTGGGCGGGGTGGTGAGCAGTACTTC. Encoded protein: CASSRVGRGGEQYF.

This clonotype has only a few counts. The chain carries TRBV5-1 and TRBJ1-2; the D gene is possibly TRBD1 (5 bases). The V gene's germline CDR1 is SGHRS and CDR2 YFSETQ. Trimming left V 0 bases short and J 0 bases short, with 9 bases between. The CDR3 extends over 15 amino acids. The CDR3 nucleotides read TGCGCCAGCAGCTTGGAGCCAGGGTCTAACTATGGCTACACCTTC. This gives the protein CASSLEPGSNYGYTF.

J is TRBJ2-4 and V is TRBV27; D is unresolved. The CDR3 length is 14 residues. Deletions cut 7 bases from V and 6 bases from J, with 16 bases between. CDR1 and CDR2 (germline): MNHEY, SMNVEV (reference sequence). The CDR3 loop reads CASKIDAPGNIQYF. As DNA, the CDR3 is TGTGCCAGCAAGATTGATGCGCCGGGAAACATTCAGTACTTC.